At least ten counts were recorded for the clone carrying this T cell receptor (beta chain). As yet, its antigen is unknown. RNA transcripts yielded amplified TCR beta CDR3 regions. HTBI-primed first-round RT-PCR preceded second-round multiplex PCR. TCRdb reprocessed the multiplex PCR reads via MiXCR and lists one record per CDR3 protein. The sample comprises approximately 500,000 distinct CDR3 sequences, 13% to 15% of which are singletons, and about 10% rests with the top ten. These data belong to a study of Graves' ophthalmopathy and Graves' hyperthyroidism. Whole-study results and caveats: With roughly 69% sensitivity and roughly 76% specificity, the model predicted ophthalmopathy progression.

Moderately to severely active ophthalmopathy under 3 months, CAS at least 3, NOSPECS at least 4. Clinicians made diagnoses from clinical symptoms, serum thyroxine, TRAb, thyroid ultrasound and orbital computed tomography. Isolation of PBMCs was performed using roughly 10 ml of fresh peripheral blood. The origin of this receptor is a woman in her thirties with Graves' ophthalmopathy. Specimen: blood.

CDR3 protein: CSASSGYEQYF. CDR3 nucleotide sequence: TGCAGTGCTAGTTCAGGGTACGAGCAGTACTTC. The chain joins TRBV20-1 to TRBJ2-7, with a possible D match to TRBD1 (5 bases). Germline V lookup: CDR1 DFQATT, CDR2 SNEGSKA (reference sequence). CDR3 length equals 11 residues. V dropped 3 bases and J dropped 4 bases, with 7 bases sitting between them.